The source of this T cell receptor beta chain is a study of OX40 agonist ivuxolimab in advanced cancers. About the research overall: Patients were infused with ivuxolimab every 2 weeks at 0.01 to 10 mg/kg. Participants, 75% to 85% male, averaged around 64 years of age, ranging from roughly 20 to 85. One hepatocellular carcinoma and a couple of cutaneous melanoma patients partially responded.

TCRdb's copy holds only in-frame clones and misses some; the assay was immunoSEQ multiplex PCR. Of about 40,000 clones listed, more than 80% were seen once; the top ten hold around 4.6%. With respect to this clone: Its target is not known.

Study outcomes and limitations: With doses of 0.1 to 3.0 mg/kg, CD4+ and CD8+ blood T cells had undergone clonal expansion by week 6.

This CDR3 comprises 14 residues. CDR1 and CDR2 from the germline V gene are MNHEY and SVGAGI. Trimming cost V 6 bases and J 3 bases, with 14 bases left between them. The receptor comes from an adult with an advanced solid tumor such as melanoma, head and neck, liver or kidney cancer. The chain employs TRBV6-5 and TRBJ1-1; D is perhaps TRBD1 (6 bases). The sample in question was CD4+ or CD8+ T cells sorted from blood, obtained in a trial of the OX40 agonist ivuxolimab. The DNA for the CDR3 is TGTGCCAGCAGCCGGGGGGGCAGGGACACTGAAGCTTTCTTT. Its translation is CASSRGGRDTEAFF.